The clone carrying this T cell receptor (beta chain) occurred many times. TCRdb re-derived calls from the 5' RACE reads in MiXCR, one entry per CDR3 protein. This table holds some 240,000 distinct CDR3 sequences, approximately 9% found once. These data originate in a study of CD8 T cells in ankylosing spondylitis. This CDR3 has 15 residues. CDR1 and CDR2 (germline): SGDLS, YYNGEE. V was pared by 3 bases and J by 6 bases, with 9 bases of the junction left unmatched. The sample comprised blood, either unsorted or a sorted T cell fraction (not recorded which). V gene TRBV9 combines with J gene TRBJ1-2; 9 bases match TRBD1. This receptor was obtained from a male donor with ankylosing spondylitis or in good health (not recorded which). The CDR3 protein is CASSERDREGDGYTF. In DNA form, the CDR3 reads TGTGCCAGCAGCGAGAGGGACAGGGAGGGCGATGGCTACACCTTC.